These T cell receptor beta chains were read from a single sample in a study of shared clonotypes between healthy human individuals. Profiled with immunoSEQ multiplex PCR; TCRdb holds only in-frame clones, not every one. The sample includes 2 million to 2.5 million clones, more than 85% of them seen just once. The specimen was naive CD4+ T cells from PBMCs. These receptor sequences come from a man between 18 and 29 years old in good health. Some clones in this sample may be carry-over from other donors' samples. The conserved cysteine and the conserved F or W are not part of the CDR3 here. The order of the fields is V gene, CDR3 protein.

v_call: TRBV6-5; cdr3_aa: ASRRQGARINEQF
v_call: TRBV28; cdr3_aa: ASSPDRGRNSNQPQH
v_call: TRBV2; cdr3_aa: AGGEDTQY
v_call: TRBV7-3; cdr3_aa: ASSFQQGAVNGELF
v_call: TRBV27; cdr3_aa: ASSFSGAGVKETQY
v_call: TRBV19; cdr3_aa: ASSQTGGGTEAF
v_call: TRBV5-6; cdr3_aa: ASSPDRGPYNEQF
v_call: TRBV6-1; cdr3_aa: ASKTGGRSGEAF
v_call: TRBV27; cdr3_aa: ASSHGLAGQETQY
v_call: TRBV5-6; cdr3_aa: ASSLVTDAGYGYT
v_call: TRBV2; cdr3_aa: ASSVGQVHTDTQY
v_call: TRBV28; cdr3_aa: ASRTGTGGSGANVLT
v_call: TRBV29-1; cdr3_aa: SVAPLWTGELF
v_call: TRBV6-6; cdr3_aa: ASRPGLAYSTDTQY
v_call: TRBV7-2; cdr3_aa: ASSFSGRVETQY
v_call: TRBV7-3; cdr3_aa: ASSLQGAETQY
v_call: TRBV6-5; cdr3_aa: ATLPAGGEWTEAF
v_call: TRBV4-2; cdr3_aa: ASSQEVAQQY
v_call: TRBV6-5; cdr3_aa: ASRGLATDTQY
v_call: TRBV7-2; cdr3_aa: ASSFGGVGTDTQY
v_call: TRBV5-1; cdr3_aa: ASSFARQGYGYT
v_call: TRBV5-1; cdr3_aa: ASSLGYRGSGNTIY
v_call: TRBV15; cdr3_aa: ATSREQLTSGNTIY
v_call: TRBV5-1; cdr3_aa: ASSLGLARGTEAF
v_call: TRBV11-2; cdr3_aa: ASSLVLAETSGRETQY
v_call: TRBV19; cdr3_aa: ASSRDRSRYGYT
v_call: TRBV29-1; cdr3_aa: SVSPPTGGAGTEAF
v_call: TRBV5-1; cdr3_aa: ASSLSGGHTGELF
v_call: TRBV4-3; cdr3_aa: ASSQEVSHPQKLF
v_call: TRBV7-7; cdr3_aa: ASSCRWTSGRAIGFNEQF
v_call: TRBV28; cdr3_aa: ASTRTYTDTQY
v_call: TRBV5-4; cdr3_aa: ASSLDRANEKLF
v_call: TRBV10-3; cdr3_aa: AISESGRNEQF
v_call: TRBV7-8; cdr3_aa: ASSPLGQSSYNSPLH
v_call: TRBV2; cdr3_aa: ATSGSNNQPQH
v_call: TRBV5-1; cdr3_aa: ASSEVRLASTDTQY
v_call: TRBV29-1; cdr3_aa: SVIATGNEKLF
v_call: TRBV10-3; cdr3_aa: AISESPGGGQPQH
v_call: TRBV5-4; cdr3_aa: ASSLSTSGSYEQF
v_call: TRBV10-3; cdr3_aa: AISRQDYYGYT
v_call: TRBV27; cdr3_aa: ASSLLGGANYGYT
v_call: TRBV9; cdr3_aa: ASSPSLGTSGTSGANVLT